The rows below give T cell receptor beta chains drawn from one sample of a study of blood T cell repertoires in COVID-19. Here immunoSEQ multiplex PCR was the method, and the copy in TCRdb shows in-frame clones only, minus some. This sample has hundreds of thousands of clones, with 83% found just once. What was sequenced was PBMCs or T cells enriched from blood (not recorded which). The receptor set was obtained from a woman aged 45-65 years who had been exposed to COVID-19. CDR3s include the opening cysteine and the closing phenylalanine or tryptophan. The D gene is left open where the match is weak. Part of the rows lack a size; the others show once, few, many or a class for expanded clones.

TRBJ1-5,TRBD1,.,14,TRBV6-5,CASTRQGANQPQHF,TGTGCCAGCACCCGACAGGGCGCGAATCAGCCCCAGCATTTT
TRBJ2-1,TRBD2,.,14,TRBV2,CASAERGGLNEQFF,TGTGCCAGCGCAGAGCGGGGGGGTCTCAATGAGCAGTTCTTC
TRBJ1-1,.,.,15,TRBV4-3,CASSQVSGLGTEAFF,TGCGCCAGCAGCCAAGTGTCAGGACTTGGCACTGAAGCTTTCTTT
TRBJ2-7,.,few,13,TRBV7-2,CASSLMMGGEQYF,TGTGCCAGCAGCTTAATGATGGGGGGAGAGCAGTACTTC
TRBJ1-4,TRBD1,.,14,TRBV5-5,CASRGTATNEKLFF,TGTGCCAGCAGGGGGACAGCAACTAATGAAAAACTGTTTTTT
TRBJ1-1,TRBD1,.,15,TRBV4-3,CASSRNQGAATEAFF,TGCGCCAGCAGCCGGAATCAGGGGGCAGCTACTGAAGCTTTCTTT
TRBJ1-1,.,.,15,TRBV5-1,CASSLTAEMNTEAFF,TGCGCCAGCAGCTTGACGGCGGAAATGAACACTGAAGCTTTCTTT
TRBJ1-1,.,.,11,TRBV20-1,CSGAGNTEAFF,TGCAGTGGCGCGGGGAACACTGAAGCTTTCTTT
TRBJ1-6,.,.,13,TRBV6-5,CASRVTGNSPLHF,TGTGCCAGCAGGGTAACAGGAAATTCACCCCTCCACTTT
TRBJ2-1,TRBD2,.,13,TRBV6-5,CATTSGGYNEQFF,TGTGCCACCACTAGCGGGGGATACAATGAGCAGTTCTTC
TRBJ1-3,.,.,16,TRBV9,CASSVGETHHGNTIYF,TGTGCCAGCAGCGTAGGAGAGACACACCATGGAAACACCATATATTTT
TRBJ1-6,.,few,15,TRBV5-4,CASSPSGQLNSPLHF,TGTGCCAGCAGCCCTTCCGGACAGCTTAATTCACCCCTCCACTTT
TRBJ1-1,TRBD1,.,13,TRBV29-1,CSAIQRDRKGAFF,TGCAGCGCTATACAAAGGGACAGGAAGGGAGCTTTCTTT
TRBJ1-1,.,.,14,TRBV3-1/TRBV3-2,CASRREGVSSEAFF,TGTGCCAGCAGGAGAGAGGGGGTCTCCTCCGAAGCTTTCTTT
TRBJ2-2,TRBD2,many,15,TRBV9,CASSPTSGGSGELFF,TGTGCCAGCAGCCCAACTAGCGGGGGGTCCGGGGAGCTGTTTTTT
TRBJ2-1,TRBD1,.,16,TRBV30,CAWSALGTGGLGEQFF,TGTGCCTGGAGTGCCCTTGGGACAGGGGGGTTAGGTGAGCAGTTCTTC
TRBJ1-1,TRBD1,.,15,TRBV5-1,CASSLGRQGGAEAFF,TGCGCCAGCAGCTTGGGAAGACAGGGGGGTGCTGAAGCTTTCTTT
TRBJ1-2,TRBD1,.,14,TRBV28,CASSWGQGLYGYTF,TGTGCCAGCAGTTGGGGACAGGGCCTTTATGGCTACACCTTC
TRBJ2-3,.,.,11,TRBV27,CASSLAQGQYF,TGTGCCAGCAGCTTGGCCCAGGGGCAGTATTTT
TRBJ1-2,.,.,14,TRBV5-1,CASSLEHGEWGYTF,TGCGCCAGCAGCTTGGAACACGGGGAATGGGGCTACACCTTC
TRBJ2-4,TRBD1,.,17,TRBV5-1,CASSINLGQGGGNIQYF,TGCGCCAGCAGCATAAACCTAGGACAGGGAGGAGGAAACATTCAGTACTTC
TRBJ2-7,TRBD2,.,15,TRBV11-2,CASSPGLAGGWWQYF,TGTGCCAGCAGCCCCGGACTAGCGGGGGGGTGGTGGCAGTACTTC
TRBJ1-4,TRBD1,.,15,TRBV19,CASSTGGTGKEKLFF,TGTGCCAGTAGTACCGGGGGGACAGGGAAGGAAAAACTGTTTTTT
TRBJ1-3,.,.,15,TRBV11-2,CASSSQRGGGNTIYF,TGTGCCAGCAGCTCCCAGCGGGGTGGAGGAAACACCATATATTTT
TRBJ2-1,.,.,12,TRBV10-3,CAIQDMWNEQFF,TGTGCCATACAGGACATGTGGAATGAGCAGTTCTTC
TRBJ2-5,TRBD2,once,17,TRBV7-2,CASSSSWASGPQGTQYF,TGTGCCAGCAGCTCATCTTGGGCTAGCGGTCCCCAGGGGACCCAGTACTTC
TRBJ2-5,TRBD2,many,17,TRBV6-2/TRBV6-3,CASSFPISGGDLETQYF,TGTGCCAGCAGCTTCCCTATTAGCGGGGGGGATCTGGAGACCCAGTACTTC
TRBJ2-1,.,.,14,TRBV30,CAWRGLGGTNEQFF,TGTGCCTGGAGGGGGCTCGGGGGAACCAATGAGCAGTTCTTC
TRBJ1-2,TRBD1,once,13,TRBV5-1,CASRGTGGRGYTF,TGCGCCAGCAGAGGGACAGGGGGACGTGGCTACACCTTC
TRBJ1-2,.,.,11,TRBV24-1,CATGRAYGYTF,TGTGCCACCGGGAGGGCCTATGGCTACACCTTC
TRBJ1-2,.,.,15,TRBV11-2,CASSLVSGQFLGYTF,TGTGCCAGCAGCTTAGTATCCGGACAGTTTCTTGGCTACACCTTC
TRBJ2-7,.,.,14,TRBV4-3,CASSPWTSAYEQYF,TGCGCCAGCAGCCCTTGGACATCGGCTTACGAGCAGTACTTC
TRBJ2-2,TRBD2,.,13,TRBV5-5,CASEIAGGGELFF,TGTGCCAGCGAGATAGCGGGAGGCGGGGAGCTGTTTTTT
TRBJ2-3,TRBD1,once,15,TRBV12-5,CASAPGQGKTDTQYF,TGTGCTAGTGCCCCCGGACAGGGTAAGACAGATACGCAGTATTTT
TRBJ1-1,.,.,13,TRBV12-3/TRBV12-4,CASSLMVVAEAFF,TGTGCCAGCAGTTTGATGGTAGTCGCTGAAGCTTTCTTT
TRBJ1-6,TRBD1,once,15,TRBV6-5,CASSPLGTANSPLHF,TGTGCCAGCAGCCCCCTCGGGACAGCCAATTCACCCCTCCACTTT
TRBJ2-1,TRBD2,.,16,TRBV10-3,CAAVGGWGGVLSEQFF,TGTGCCGCAGTCGGGGGGTGGGGAGGTGTACTATCTGAGCAGTTCTTC
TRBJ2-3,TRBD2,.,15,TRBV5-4,CASSPGGGRTDTQYF,TGTGCCAGCAGCCCGGGGGGGGGCCGCACAGATACGCAGTATTTT
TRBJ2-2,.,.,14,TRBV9,CASSLAGPTGELFF,TGTGCCAGCAGCTTGGCAGGCCCCACCGGGGAGCTGTTTTTT
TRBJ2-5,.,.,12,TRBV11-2,CASSLSPETQYF,TGTGCCAGCAGCTTATCCCCGGAGACCCAGTACTTC
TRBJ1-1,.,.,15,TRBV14,CASSRFRDMNTEAFF,TGTGCCAGCAGCCGATTCAGGGACATGAACACTGAAGCTTTCTTT
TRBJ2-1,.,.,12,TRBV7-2,CASSPLPNEQFF,TGTGCCAGCAGCCCTCTCCCCAATGAGCAGTTCTTC
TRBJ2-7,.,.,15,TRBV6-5,CASSSVQGTSYEQYF,TGTGCCAGCAGTTCAGTCCAGGGGACCTCCTACGAGCAGTACTTC
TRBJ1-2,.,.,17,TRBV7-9,CASSLGMSAGAHYGYTF,TGTGCCAGCAGCTTAGGAATGTCCGCTGGAGCGCACTATGGCTACACCTTC
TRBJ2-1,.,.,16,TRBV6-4,CASSDSMAAHYNEQFF,TGTGCCAGCAGTGACTCGATGGCGGCCCACTACAATGAGCAGTTCTTC
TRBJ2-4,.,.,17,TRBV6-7,CASSYSSRLAAKNIQYF,TGTGCCAGCAGTTACTCAAGCCGGCTAGCGGCCAAAAACATTCAGTACTTC
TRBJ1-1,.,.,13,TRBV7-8,CASSPQGSGEAFF,TGTGCCAGCAGCCCACAGGGATCGGGTGAAGCTTTCTTT
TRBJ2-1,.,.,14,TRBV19,CASRRGSSYNEQFF,TGTGCCAGTAGACGGGGGAGCTCCTACAATGAGCAGTTCTTC